The sequence of this T cell receptor beta chain was determined in a study of CD8+ T cells in alopecia areata. The overall study: Tofacitinib ran for 6 to 18 months before 6 months off drug. The SALT score measured affected scalp surface percentage in treated patients. Findings and limits, study-wide: Scalp clonality, together with expanded CD8+ clones among the top 100, fell significantly with tofacitinib.

For this clone: The antigen is undetermined.

Sample treatment: oral pan-JAK inhibitor, 5-10 mg twice daily. Researchers gathered lesional scalp punch biopsies and peripheral blood from patients with alopecia areata. RNA was isolated and reverse transcribed to cDNA, the sequencing template. Using immunoSEQ multiplex PCR, the repertoire was profiled, and TCRdb retains in-frame clones only, with some absent. The sample holds approximately 180,000 clones, about 53% seen once. The receptor was derived from a human donor with alopecia areata. This specimen was CD8+ T cells sorted from blood, taken at week 24, from a patient treated with tofacitinib.

This CDR3 reads CASSLSTQALRETQYF. The CDR3 region has the DNA TGTGCCAGCAGCTTATCTACCCAGGCCCTAAGAGAGACCCAGTACTTC. The chain employs TRBV7-6 and TRBJ2-5; D gene ambiguous. The CDR3 runs 16 residues. CDR1 and CDR2 from the germline V gene are SGHVS and FNYEAQ. The V end was cut by 2 bases, the J end by 4 bases, with 17 bases between.